Below, 7 T cell receptor beta chains from the same sample are listed, as sequenced in a study of early T cells in non-severe SARS-CoV-2 infection. A single record per CDR3 protein comes from TCRdb applying MiXCR to the 5' RACE reads. The sample lists approximately 28,000 distinct CDR3 sequences; 4% to 6% were seen once. Sequenced: whole blood. The receptors shown here come from an adult who was a healthcare worker with PCR-confirmed SARS-CoV-2 infection or an uninfected control (not recorded which).

This clonotype was seen at least ten times. The J gene is TRBJ2-7, the V gene TRBV29-1; D uncertain. V was clipped by 6 bases and J by 0 bases, with 12 bases between them. Germline lookup yields CDR1 SQVTM and CDR2 ANQGSEA. The CDR3 loop spans 13 amino acids. The CDR3 here is CSVLDRSSYEQYF. The CDR3 region has the DNA TGCAGCGTCCTCGACCGGAGCTCCTACGAGCAGTACTTC.

This clonotype was detected ten times or more. The chain employs TRBV11-2 and TRBJ1-1; D is unclear. The CDR3 has 14 residues. Germline assignment: CDR1 SGHAT and CDR2 FQNNGV. The germline V and J ends were trimmed by 4 bases and 0 bases, with 9 bases remaining between them. The CDR3 protein is CASSWAAMNTEAFF. Here the CDR3 DNA reads TGTGCCAGCAGCTGGGCAGCTATGAACACTGAAGCTTTCTTT.

This clonotype has at least ten counts. The V and J genes are TRBV28 and TRBJ1-5; perhaps TRBD1 as D (5 bases). The V gene lost 4 bases and the J gene lost 2 bases, with 9 bases spanning the gap. The germline CDR1 and CDR2 sequences are MDHEN and SYDVKM. The CDR3 has 14 amino acids. CDR3 residues: CASSSRDRNQPQHF. CDR3 bases: TGTGCCAGCAGTTCCCGGGACCGCAATCAGCCCCAGCATTTT.

This clonotype appeared many times. As DNA, the CDR3 is TGTGCCAGCAGCAGACAGGGGGCGCTAGGCGGGGAGCTGTTTTTT. Amino acid sequence: CASSRQGALGGELFF. This sequence joins TRBV2 and TRBJ2-2; 10 positions agree with TRBD1. CDR3 length: 15 residues. The germline gives CDR1 SNHLY, CDR2 FYNNEI. With V trimmed by 6 bases and J by 7 bases, 8 bases remained unmatched.

This clonotype has at least ten counts. V is TRBV6-6 and J is TRBJ2-2; TRBD1 matches 8 bases. V was clipped by 2 bases and J by 4 bases; unmatched bases: 6. Per germline, CDR1 MNHNY and CDR2 SVGAGI (reference sequence). The CDR3 is 16 residues long. In DNA form, the CDR3 reads TGTGCCAGCAGTTACACCCAGGGGGCGAGCACCGGGGAGCTGTTTTTT. Its translation is CASSYTQGASTGELFF.

At least ten counts were recorded for this clonotype. The chain employs TRBV27 and TRBJ1-6; D might be TRBD1 (6 bases). CDR1 is MNHEY, CDR2 SMNVEV, per germline (reference sequence). Trimming removed 1 base from V and 9 bases from J, with 13 bases in between. The CDR3 is 15 residues long. For the CDR3, the DNA is TGTGCCAGCAGTTTATGGGGCAGGGGAAGTTCACCCCTCCACTTT. This translates into CASSLWGRGSSPLHF.

This clonotype was counted many times. The V and J genes are TRBV9 and TRBJ2-7; TRBD1 agrees at 9 bases. The germline V gene encodes CDR1 SGDLS and CDR2 YYNGEE. CDR3 length: 16 residues. J was trimmed by 3 bases and V by 0 bases; bases with no gene match: 7. CDR3 sequence (DNA): TGTGCCAGCAGCGTAGCTGGGACAGGGTCTTTCTACGAGCAGTACTTC. Encoded protein: CASSVAGTGSFYEQYF.